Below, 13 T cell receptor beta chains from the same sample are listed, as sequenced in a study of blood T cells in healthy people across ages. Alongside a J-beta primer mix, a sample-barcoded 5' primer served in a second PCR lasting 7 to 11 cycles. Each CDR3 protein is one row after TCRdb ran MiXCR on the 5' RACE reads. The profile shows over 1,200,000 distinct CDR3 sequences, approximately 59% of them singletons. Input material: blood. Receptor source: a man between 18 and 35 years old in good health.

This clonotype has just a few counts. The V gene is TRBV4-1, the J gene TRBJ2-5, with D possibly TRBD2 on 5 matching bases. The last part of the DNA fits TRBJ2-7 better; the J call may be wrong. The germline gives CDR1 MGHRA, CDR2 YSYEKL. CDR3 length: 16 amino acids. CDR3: CASSQVLNPGGDEQYF. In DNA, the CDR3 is TGCGCCAGCAGCCAAGTCCTCAACCCCGGAGGCGACGAGCAGTACTTC.

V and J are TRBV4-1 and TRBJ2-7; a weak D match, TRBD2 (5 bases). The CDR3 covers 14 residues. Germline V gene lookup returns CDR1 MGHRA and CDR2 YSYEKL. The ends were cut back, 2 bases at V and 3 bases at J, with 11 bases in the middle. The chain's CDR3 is CASSQKYEGYEQYF. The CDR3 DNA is TGCGCCAGCAGCCAAAAGTATGAGGGCTACGAGCAGTACTTC.

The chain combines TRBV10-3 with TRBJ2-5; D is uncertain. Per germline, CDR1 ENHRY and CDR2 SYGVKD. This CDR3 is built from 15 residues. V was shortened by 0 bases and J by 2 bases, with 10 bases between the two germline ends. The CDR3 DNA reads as TGTGCCATCAGTGAGTCGGTTGGGCAGCAAGAGACCCAGTACTTC. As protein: CAISESVGQQETQYF.

CDR3 in amino acids: CSASGLAKNIQFF. In nucleotides, the CDR3 is TGCAGTGCCAGCGGGTTAGCCAAAAACATTCAGTTCTTC. The chain carries TRBV20-1 and TRBJ2-1, with D possibly matching TRBD2 (6 bases). Deletions cut 6 bases from V and 13 bases from J, with 22 bases between. The CDR3 spans 13 residues. Germline V gene lookup returns CDR1 DFQATT and CDR2 SNEGSKA (reference sequence).

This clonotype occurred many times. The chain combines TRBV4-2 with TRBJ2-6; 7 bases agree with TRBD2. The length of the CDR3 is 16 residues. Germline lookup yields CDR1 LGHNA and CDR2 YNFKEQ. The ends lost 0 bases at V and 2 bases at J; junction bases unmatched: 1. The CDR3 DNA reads TGTGCCAGCAGCCAAGATGGGGGGGCTGGGGCCAACGTCCTGACTTTC. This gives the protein CASSQDGGAGANVLTF.

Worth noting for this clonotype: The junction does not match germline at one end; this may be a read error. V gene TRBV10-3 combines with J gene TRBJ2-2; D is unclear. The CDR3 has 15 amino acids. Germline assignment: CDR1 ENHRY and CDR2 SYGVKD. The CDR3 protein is CATRDRNSNTRELFF. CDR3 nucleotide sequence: TGTGCCACCCGAGACCGCAACTCGAACACCAGGGAGCTGTTTTTT.

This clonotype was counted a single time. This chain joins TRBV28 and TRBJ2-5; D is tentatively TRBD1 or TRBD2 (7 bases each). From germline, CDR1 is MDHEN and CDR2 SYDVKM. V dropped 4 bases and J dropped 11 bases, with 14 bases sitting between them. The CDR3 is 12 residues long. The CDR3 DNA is TGTGCCAGCAGTTCATACCAGGGGGGGCAGTACTTC. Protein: CASSSYQGGQYF. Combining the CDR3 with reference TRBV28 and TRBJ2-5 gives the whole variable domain DVKVTQSSRYLVKRTGEKVFLECVQDMDHENMFWYRQDPGLGLRLIYFSYDVKMKEKGDIPEGYSVSREKKERFSLILESASTNQTSMYLCASSSYQGGQYFGPGTRLLVL.

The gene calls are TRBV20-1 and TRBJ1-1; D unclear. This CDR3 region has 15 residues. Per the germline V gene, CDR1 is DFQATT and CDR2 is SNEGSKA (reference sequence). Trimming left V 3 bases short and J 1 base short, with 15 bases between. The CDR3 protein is CSASHWGSGNTEAFF. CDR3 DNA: TGCAGTGCTAGCCATTGGGGTTCCGGGAACACTGAAGCTTTCTTT.

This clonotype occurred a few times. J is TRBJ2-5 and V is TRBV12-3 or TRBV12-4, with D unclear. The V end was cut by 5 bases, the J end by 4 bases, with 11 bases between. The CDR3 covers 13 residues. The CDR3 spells CASSDPSGETQYF. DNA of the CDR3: TGTGCCAGCAGTGACCCCTCGGGAGAGACCCAGTACTTC.

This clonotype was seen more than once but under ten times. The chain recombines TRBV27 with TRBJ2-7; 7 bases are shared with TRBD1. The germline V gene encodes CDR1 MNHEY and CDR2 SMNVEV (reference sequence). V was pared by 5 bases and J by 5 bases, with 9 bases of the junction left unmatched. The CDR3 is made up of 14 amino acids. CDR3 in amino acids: CASSVVGGQDEQYF. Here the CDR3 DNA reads TGTGCCAGCAGTGTGGTAGGGGGCCAGGACGAGCAGTACTTC.

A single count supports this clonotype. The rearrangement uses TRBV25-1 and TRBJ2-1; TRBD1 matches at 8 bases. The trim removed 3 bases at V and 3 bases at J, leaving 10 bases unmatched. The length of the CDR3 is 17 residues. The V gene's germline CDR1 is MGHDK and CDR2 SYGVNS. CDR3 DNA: TGTGCCAGCAGTGATTACGGACAGGGAGGATACTACAATGAGCAGTTCTTC. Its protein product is CASSDYGQGGYYNEQFF.

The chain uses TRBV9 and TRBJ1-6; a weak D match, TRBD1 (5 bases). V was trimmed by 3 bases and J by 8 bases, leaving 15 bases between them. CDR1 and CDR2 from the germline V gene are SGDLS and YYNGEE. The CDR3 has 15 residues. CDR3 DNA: TGTGCCAGCAGCGGGGGGACTCATATAGATTCACCCCTCCACTTT. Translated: CASSGGTHIDSPLHF.

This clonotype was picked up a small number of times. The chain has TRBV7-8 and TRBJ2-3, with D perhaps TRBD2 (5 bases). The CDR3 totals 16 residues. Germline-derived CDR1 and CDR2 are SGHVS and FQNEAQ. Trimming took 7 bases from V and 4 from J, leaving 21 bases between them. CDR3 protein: CASIDSRFSAPDTQYF. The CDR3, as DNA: TGTGCCAGCATCGATTCAAGGTTTAGCGCGCCAGATACGCAGTATTTT.